The source of this T cell receptor beta chain is a study of shared clonotypes between healthy human individuals. The CDR3 runs to 15 residues. The ends lost 4 bases at V and 3 bases at J; junction bases unmatched: 2. Germline values: CDR1 SGHRS, CDR2 YFSETQ. The method was immunoSEQ multiplex PCR; TCRdb's version includes in-frame clones alone and lacks a portion of them. The data contain about 1 million clones, about 75% of them seen just once; the ten biggest clones take up around 1.5%. This chain links TRBV5-1 with TRBJ2-4; 12 bases are a match to TRBD2. The clonotype comes from a young man in good health. The material sequenced was memory CD4+ T cells sorted from blood. The sample's subset: CD45RA-negative fraction. The CDR3 sequence: CASSPGLAGKNIQYF. The CDR3 nucleotides read TGCGCCAGCAGCCCGGGACTAGCGGGCAAAAACATTCAGTACTTC. Full variable domain (missing parts from reference TRBV5-1 and TRBJ2-4): KAGVTQTPRYLIKTRGQQVTLSCSPISGHRSVSWYQQTPGQGLQFLFEYFSETQRNKGNFPGRFSGRQFSNSRSEMNVSTLELGDSALYLCASSPGLAGKNIQYFGAGTRLSVL.